A single sample is the source of the 10 T cell receptor beta chains below, sequenced in a study of CD8+ T cells in alopecia areata. Treatment denoted: oral pan-JAK inhibitor, 5-10 mg twice daily. Extraction of RNA preceded its reverse transcription into cDNA, which served as the sequencing template. Some clones are missing from TCRdb's copy, which holds only in-frame ones; the method was immunoSEQ multiplex PCR. The sample has 210,000 or so clones, roughly 66% seen once. The sample in question was CD4+ T cells sorted from blood, obtained around week 44, from a patient treated with tofacitinib. All receptors come from a human donor with alopecia areata.

The chain uses TRBV7-3 and TRBJ2-3, with D possibly TRBD2 on 5 matching bases. Between the trimmed V and J ends, which lost 6 bases and 12 bases, there was a span of 16 bases. This CDR3 has 12 residues. Germline lookup yields CDR1 SGHTA and CDR2 FQGTGA. The CDR3 nucleotides read TGTGCCAGCAGTCAAGGAGTCGGACTCCAGTATTTT. The encoded protein is CASSQGVGLQYF. Drawing the rest from reference TRBV7-3 and TRBJ2-3, the complete variable domain is GAGVSQTPSNKVTEKGKYVELRCDPISGHTALYWYRQSLGQGPEFLIYFQGTGAADDSGLPNDRFFAVRPEGSVSTLKIQRTERGDSAVYLCASSQGVGLQYFGPGTRLTVL.

This chain joins TRBV7-2 and TRBJ1-1, with D unresolved. V lost 1 base and J 1 base, leaving 7 bases between the germline ends. Germline V gives CDR1 SGHTA, CDR2 FQGNSA. The CDR3 is 14 amino acids. The CDR3 spells CASSLVGWNTEAFF. The CDR3 DNA sequence: TGTGCCAGCAGCTTAGTGGGTTGGAACACTGAAGCTTTCTTT.

The chain is built from TRBV25-1 and TRBJ1-1, with 7 bases that match TRBD1. J was trimmed by 7 bases and V by 6 bases; bases with no gene match: 11. This CDR3 contains 14 residues. Looked up from germline, CDR1 is MGHDK and CDR2 is SYGVNS. The CDR3 here is CASSLDGTAYEAFF. The CDR3 DNA reads TGTGCCAGCAGCCTTGACGGGACAGCATATGAAGCTTTCTTT. Using reference TRBV25-1 and TRBJ1-1 for the parts outside the CDR3, the full variable domain is EADIYQTPRYLVIGTGKKITLECSQTMGHDKMYWYQQDPGMELHLIHYSYGVNSTEKGDLSSESTVSRIRTEHFPLTLESARPSHTSQYLCASSLDGTAYEAFFGQGTRLTVV.

There are a few counts of this clone. The rearrangement uses TRBV7-9 and TRBJ2-3; no reliable D call. Germline V gene sequence: CDR1 SEHNR, CDR2 FQNEAQ (reference sequence). Trimming removed 0 bases from V and 3 bases from J, with 1 base in between. This CDR3 comprises 12 residues. The CDR3 sequence: CASSLATDTQYF. CDR3 nucleotide sequence: TGTGCCAGCAGCTTAGCGACAGATACGCAGTATTTT. The full variable domain, in which reference TRBV7-9 and TRBJ2-3 provide the parts outside the CDR3, is DTGVSQNPRHKITKRGQNVTFRCDPISEHNRLYWYRQTLGQGPEFLTYFQNEAQLEKSRLLSDRFSAERPKGSFSTLEIQRTEQGDSAMYLCASSLATDTQYFGPGTRLTVL.

The V and J genes are TRBV5-1 and TRBJ2-5; TRBD1 agrees at 7 bases. The CDR3 totals 15 residues. The J segment lost 2 bases and the V segment lost 0 bases, leaving 4 bases of the junction unmatched. Germline-derived CDR1 and CDR2 are SGHRS and YFSETQ. Written as DNA, the CDR3 is TGCGCCAGCAGCTTGGTGGGACAGAGACAAGAGACCCAGTACTTC. This translates into CASSLVGQRQETQYF.

The chain couples TRBV30 to TRBJ1-2; a possible D gene is TRBD1 (6 bases). The CDR3 sequence is 15 residues long. Germline loops: CDR1 GTSNPN, CDR2 SVGIG (reference sequence). The ends were cut back, 1 base at V and 5 bases at J, with 17 bases in the middle. The CDR3 reads CAWSAPWGQMYGYTF. The CDR3 DNA sequence: TGTGCCTGGAGTGCCCCTTGGGGGCAGATGTATGGCTACACCTTC.

The CDR3 DNA follows: TGCAGCGTTGGGAGGGGGGGAAGCCCCCATGAGCAGTTCTTC. It encodes CSVGRGGSPHEQFF. V is TRBV29-1 and J is TRBJ2-1; the D gene is possibly TRBD2 (7 bases). CDR1 SQVTM and CDR2 ANQGSEA come from the germline V gene. The CDR3 is 14 amino acids. V shed 4 bases and J shed 8 bases, with 18 bases lying between them.

This clone was counted between two and nine times. The chain is built from TRBV29-1 and TRBJ1-2, with a tentative D call TRBD1 (5 bases). V was clipped by 7 bases and J by 5 bases, with 23 bases between them. The germline gives CDR1 SQVTM, CDR2 ANQGSEA. The CDR3 has 15 amino acids. This chain's CDR3 is CSARGQGEGYYGYTF. The CDR3 coding sequence is TGCAGCGCTCGAGGGCAGGGTGAGGGGTATTATGGCTACACCTTC.

The rearrangement joins TRBV5-1 to TRBJ2-6; D gene unclear. Trimming left V 0 bases short and J 6 bases short, with 4 bases between. Germline V lookup: CDR1 SGHRS, CDR2 YFSETQ. The CDR3 has 13 amino acids. In DNA form, the CDR3 reads TGCGCCAGCAGCTTGGCCGAGGCCAACGTCCTGACTTTC. Translation gives CASSLAEANVLTF.

In its sample, this clone was seen a few times. The V call is TRBV7-2, the J call TRBJ2-7; D call uncertain. Germline V gene sequence: CDR1 SGHTA, CDR2 FQGNSA. The CDR3 totals 15 residues. Trimming pared 1 base from V and 2 bases from J, leaving 12 bases between. As DNA, the CDR3 is TGTGCCAGCAGCTTAGATGAAGGGATCACCTACGAGCAGTACTTC. Protein sequence: CASSLDEGITYEQYF.